This T cell receptor beta chain was captured by sequencing in a study of blood T cell repertoires in COVID-19. Study as a whole: Collection of acute and convalescent COVID-19 samples took place in the United States, Italy and Spain. T cells, B-cell-depleted T cells, or PBMCs provided the cDNA or gDNA that served as material.

Turning to this clone: Other DNA sequences from this sample encode an identical CDR3 as well.

This CDR3 has 15 residues. The V gene's germline CDR1 is LGHDT and CDR2 YNNKEL (reference sequence). With V trimmed by 1 base and J by 5 bases, 5 bases remained unmatched. Seattle patients were enrolled during active infection and followed longitudinally. The authors' processing: Reference gene primer amplification gave estimated nucleated cell counts. This table comes from immunoSEQ multiplex PCR, and its TCRdb copy is limited to in-frame clones, with some not included. That table gives V, J and clone size, and the DNA gave D and trimming. The data contain about 300,000 clones, approximately 90% of them singletons.

The chain combines TRBV3-1 (or the pseudogene TRBV3-2) with TRBJ2-5, with 9 bases that match TRBD2. Material: peripheral blood. This clonotype originated in a woman aged 45-60 years with COVID-19, enrolled during active disease. CDR3 protein: CASSQGLAGVETQYF. The CDR3 DNA sequence: TGTGCCAGCAGCCAAGGATTAGCGGGAGTTGAGACCCAGTACTTC.